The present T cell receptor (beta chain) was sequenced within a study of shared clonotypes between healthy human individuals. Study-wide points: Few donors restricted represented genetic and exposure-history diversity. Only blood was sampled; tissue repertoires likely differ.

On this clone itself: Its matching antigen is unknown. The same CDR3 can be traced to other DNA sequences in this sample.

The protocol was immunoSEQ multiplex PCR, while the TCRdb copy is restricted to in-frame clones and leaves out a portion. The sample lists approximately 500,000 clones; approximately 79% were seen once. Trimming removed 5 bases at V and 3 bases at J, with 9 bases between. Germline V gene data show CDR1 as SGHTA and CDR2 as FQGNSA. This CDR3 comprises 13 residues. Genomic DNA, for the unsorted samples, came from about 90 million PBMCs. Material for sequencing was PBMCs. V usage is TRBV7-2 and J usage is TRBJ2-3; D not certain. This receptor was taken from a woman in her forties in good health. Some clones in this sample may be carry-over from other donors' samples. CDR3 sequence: CASSPQATDTQYF. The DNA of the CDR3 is TGTGCCAGCAGCCCCCAGGCAACAGATACGCAGTATTTT.